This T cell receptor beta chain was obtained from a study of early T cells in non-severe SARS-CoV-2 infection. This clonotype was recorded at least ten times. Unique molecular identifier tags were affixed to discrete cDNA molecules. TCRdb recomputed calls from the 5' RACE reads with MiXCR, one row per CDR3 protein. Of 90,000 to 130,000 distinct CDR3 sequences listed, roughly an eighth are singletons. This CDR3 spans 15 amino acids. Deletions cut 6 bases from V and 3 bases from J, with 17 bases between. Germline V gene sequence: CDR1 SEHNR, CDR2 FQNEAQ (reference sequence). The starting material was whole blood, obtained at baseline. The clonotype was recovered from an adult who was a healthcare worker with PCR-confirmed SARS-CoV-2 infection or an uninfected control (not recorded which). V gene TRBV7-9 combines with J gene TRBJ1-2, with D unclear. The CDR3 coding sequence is TGTGCCAGCAGAAAAACGGCCGACACTGACTATGGCTACACCTTC. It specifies CASRKTADTDYGYTF.